The text below deals with one TCR beta chain. This sample was taken from a study of patients and donors after allogeneic stem cell transplantation. TCRdb fed the RT-PCR reads into MiXCR, producing one record per CDR3 protein. The table includes over 400,000 distinct CDR3 sequences, 16% detected once. CDR3 length: 14 residues. Losses at the gene ends were 6 bases for V and 7 bases for J; bases not matched to a gene: 8. CDR1 is SNHLY, CDR2 FYNNEI, per germline. Sequencing was performed on blood, either unsorted or a sorted T cell fraction (not recorded which). This sequence joins TRBV2 and TRBJ1-5, with TRBD1 identical over 8 bases. The sequence came from a human donor who was either an allogeneic HSCT recipient or a stem cell or donor lymphocyte infusion donor (not recorded which). It is not recorded whose cells these are; they may come from a transplant donor. The CDR3 sequence: CASSEDRASQPQHF. The CDR3 bases are TGTGCCAGCAGCGAGGACAGGGCAAGCCAGCCCCAGCATTTT.